The 29 T cell receptor beta chains below all came from one sample that was sequenced in a study of T-cell reconstitution after alpha-beta-depleted transplantation in children. As it was prepared, the TCRbeta library received unique molecular identifiers. TCRdb called the PCR reads again in MiXCR, with one record for every CDR3 protein. The sample has just over 350,000 distinct CDR3 sequences, 13% seen once. The material sequenced was PBMCs, taken from the stem cell graft. These receptors all come from a human donor who donated a stem cell graft to a child with Fanconi anemia.

Ten or more counts support this clonotype. This CDR3 reads CASSQTGGRAFF. The CDR3 DNA reads TGTGCCAGCAGCCAAACAGGGGGCCGAGCTTTCTTT. The chain couples TRBV4-2 to TRBJ1-1, with 9 bases lining up with TRBD1. Trimming took 2 bases from V and 10 from J; bases not matched to a gene: 2. This CDR3 region has 12 residues. Germline CDR1 reads LGHNA; CDR2 reads YNFKEQ.

The sample holds many counts of this clonotype. The V call is TRBV7-2, the J call TRBJ1-1; D is unresolved. The V gene's germline CDR1 is SGHTA and CDR2 FQGNSA. The CDR3 totals 14 residues. The ends were cut back, 3 bases at V and 1 base at J, with 9 bases in the middle. CDR3 sequence: CASSLYGSNTEAFF. In DNA, the CDR3 is TGTGCCAGCAGCTTGTACGGCTCGAACACTGAAGCTTTCTTT.

This clonotype was counted between two and nine times. The chain recombines TRBV5-1 with TRBJ1-5; D is ambiguous. The CDR3 is made up of 13 amino acids. V lost 0 bases and J lost 7, with 8 bases in between. CDR1 is SGHRS and CDR2 is YFSETQ in the germline V gene. The CDR3 coding sequence is TGCGCCAGCAGCTTGGGCTGGGAGCAGCCCCAGCATTTT. Its protein product is CASSLGWEQPQHF.

V and J are TRBV12-3 or TRBV12-4 and TRBJ2-2, with D possibly matching TRBD1 (5 bases). V lost 0 bases, J lost 1 base, and 12 bases lay in between. This CDR3 is built from 17 residues. CDR3 region: CASSLARQSWNTGELFF. The CDR3 DNA reads as TGTGCCAGCAGTTTAGCCAGACAGAGTTGGAACACCGGGGAGCTGTTTTTT.

Notes on this clonotype: The CDR3 does not end in the conserved phenylalanine or tryptophan, so this is likely a read error. The gene calls are TRBV14 and TRBJ1-1; the D is unclear. V was pared by 0 bases and J by 1 base, with 9 bases between. The germline gives CDR1 SGHDN, CDR2 FVKESK. The CDR3 is 15 residues long. The chain's CDR3 is CASSQDPAGNTEAFC. CDR3 DNA sequence: TGTGCCAGCAGCCAAGATCCGGCAGGGAACACTGAAGCTTTCTGT.

The rearrangement uses TRBV20-1 and TRBJ2-5, with TRBD1 identical over 8 bases. Trimming removed 3 bases from V and 7 bases from J; junction bases left unmatched: 4. Germline lookup yields CDR1 DFQATT and CDR2 SNEGSKA (reference sequence). CDR3 size: 12 residues. CDR3 DNA: TGCAGTGCTAGGACAGGGGACGGGACCCAGTACTTC. It specifies CSARTGDGTQYF.

The chain joins TRBV3-1 to TRBJ1-4, with 7 bases fitting TRBD1. This CDR3 has 14 residues. The V gene's germline CDR1 is LGHDT and CDR2 YNNKEL (reference sequence). Germline trimming cut 8 bases from V and 8 bases from J; bases unmatched to any gene: 11. The CDR3 loop reads CASGPGRGQEKLFF. The CDR3 coding sequence is TGTGCCAGCGGCCCGGGGAGGGGGCAAGAAAAACTGTTTTTT.

In this sample, this clonotype turned up many times. The V and J genes are TRBV12-3 or TRBV12-4 and TRBJ2-3; 8 positions match TRBD2. This CDR3 spans 15 amino acids. V shed 6 bases and J 3 bases; nucleotides not matched to a gene: 8. The CDR3 protein is CASSRPGGGTDTQYF. The CDR3 nucleotides read TGTGCCAGCAGCCGCCCCGGCGGGGGGACAGATACGCAGTATTTT.

The sample holds a few counts of this clonotype. The V call is TRBV9, the J call TRBJ2-1; TRBD1 matches 7 bases. Germline V gene sequence: CDR1 SGDLS, CDR2 YYNGEE. CDR3 length equals 15 residues. Trimming removed 4 bases from V and 5 bases from J; junction bases left unmatched: 9. CDR3 nucleotide sequence: TGTGCCAGCAGCAAACGGGGACAGAGCGACAATGAGCAGTTCTTC. Translated: CASSKRGQSDNEQFF.

There are a few counts of this clonotype. The chain has TRBV24-1 and TRBJ2-3; TRBD1 might be the D (5 bases). The V and J ends lost 7 bases and 6 bases respectively, with 19 bases between them. The CDR3 extends over 15 amino acids. Germline V gives CDR1 KGHDR, CDR2 SFDVKD. CDR3 in amino acids: CATRGSGPGMDTQYF. The DNA for the CDR3 is TGTGCCACCAGGGGAAGTGGACCAGGGATGGATACGCAGTATTTT.

The chain combines TRBV6-5 with TRBJ1-1, with 8 nucleotides matching TRBD1. CDR3 length: 14 residues. The ends lost 5 bases at V and 5 bases at J; junction bases unmatched: 7. The germline CDR1 and CDR2 sequences are MNHEY and SVGAGI. CDR3 region: CASSPPDRETEAFF. In DNA form, the CDR3 reads TGTGCCAGCAGTCCCCCGGACAGGGAAACTGAAGCTTTCTTT.

This clonotype was counted between two and nine times. CDR3 coding DNA: TGTGCCAGCAGTCGGACAGGGTCAGGCGAGCAGTACGTC. Translation: CASSRTGSGEQYV. The chain carries TRBV6-1 and TRBJ2-7, with TRBD1 matching 8 bases. V was pared by 5 bases and J by 6 bases, with 6 bases of the junction left unmatched. Germline V gene data show CDR1 as MNHNS and CDR2 as SASEGT. The CDR3 is 13 amino acids.

This clonotype has more than one count but fewer than ten. The chain is built from TRBV2 and TRBJ2-3, with 9 bases fitting TRBD1. The ends lost 9 bases at V and 3 bases at J; junction bases unmatched: 10. Germline CDR1 is SNHLY and CDR2 is FYNNEI. The CDR3 totals 15 residues. The CDR3 is CASRTGTGLTDTQYF. The CDR3, as DNA: TGTGCCAGTCGAACCGGGACAGGGTTAACAGATACGCAGTATTTT.

This clonotype was seen ten or more times. The chain links TRBV6-2 or TRBV6-3 to TRBJ2-1; D is undetermined. Germline CDR1 and CDR2: MNHEY and SVGEGT. V dropped 5 bases and J dropped 7 bases, with 9 bases sitting between them. The CDR3 has 12 residues. The CDR3 DNA reads as TGTGCCAGCAGTATTAGAAAGAATGAGCAGTTCTTC. It translates to CASSIRKNEQFF.

This clonotype was picked up many times. V and J are TRBV6-5 and TRBJ1-1, with 10 bases aligning to TRBD1. The CDR3 is 15 amino acids. Trimming cost V 7 bases and J 11 bases; bases outside gene matches: 16. Germline CDR1 and CDR2: MNHEY and SVGAGI. The CDR3 DNA reads TGTGCCAGCAAAGCACGACAGGGGGCTTTGGGAACCGCTTTCTTT. It specifies CASKARQGALGTAFF.

This clonotype was seen a few times. This chain joins TRBV29-1 and TRBJ2-7, with a possible D match to TRBD2 (5 bases). Germline CDR1 SQVTM, CDR2 ANQGSEA. With 4 bases removed from V and 0 bases from J, the gap between germline ends came to 10 bases. There are 13 residues in the CDR3. CDR3 sequence: CSVVREPSYEQYF. For the CDR3, the DNA is TGCAGCGTTGTCCGGGAACCCTCCTACGAGCAGTACTTC.

This clonotype was seen more than once but under ten times. J is TRBJ1-1 and V is TRBV12-3 or TRBV12-4, with a weak D call TRBD1 (5 bases). The CDR3 sequence is 13 residues long. The V end was cut by 5 bases, the J end by 7 bases, with 14 bases between. The CDR3 nucleotides read TGTGCCAGCAGTCCCCGGGACGGCCTTGAAGCTTTCTTT. Translation gives CASSPRDGLEAFF.

Ten or more counts support this clonotype. The CDR3 loop is CASSSDRAGKQFF. Written as DNA, the CDR3 is TGTGCCAGCAGTTCGGACAGGGCGGGGAAGCAGTTCTTC. This chain links TRBV12-3 or TRBV12-4 with TRBJ2-1; 8 bases are shared with TRBD1. J was trimmed by 11 bases and V by 4 bases; bases with no gene match: 7. The CDR3 sequence is 13 residues long.

This chain links TRBV6-2 or TRBV6-3 with TRBJ2-7; 12 positions match TRBD1. CDR1 and CDR2 (germline): MNHEY, SVGEGT. Trimming removed 5 bases from V and 2 bases from J; junction bases left unmatched: 4. The CDR3 covers 15 residues. The CDR3 here is CASSMGQGATYEQYF. The CDR3 bases are TGTGCCAGCAGTATGGGACAGGGGGCGACCTACGAGCAGTACTTC.

This clonotype was seen a single time. This chain connects TRBV11-2 to TRBJ2-1, with 7 bases lining up with TRBD2. In germline, CDR1 is SGHAT, CDR2 FQNNGV. V trimming: 5 bases; J trimming: 8 bases; junction bases outside the gene matches: 9. The CDR3 contains 14 residues. This chain's CDR3 is CASSAGRGWDEQFF. DNA for the CDR3: TGTGCCAGCAGCGCGGGGCGGGGGTGGGATGAGCAGTTCTTC.

V usage is TRBV20-1 and J usage is TRBJ2-5; D call uncertain. V dropped 5 bases and J dropped 1 base, with 14 bases sitting between them. The CDR3 consists of 14 residues. Germline V gives CDR1 DFQATT, CDR2 SNEGSKA (reference sequence). The CDR3: CSAPDVRVQETQYF. CDR3 DNA: TGCAGTGCTCCAGACGTACGGGTCCAAGAGACCCAGTACTTC.

This clonotype was seen a few times. The rearrangement uses TRBV6-2 or TRBV6-3 and TRBJ1-1, with no clear D. Trimming shortened V by 10 bases and J by 5 bases, and 17 bases separated the two germline ends. Germline V gene lookup returns CDR1 MNHEY and CDR2 SVGEGT. The CDR3 contains 13 residues. CDR3 nucleotides: TGTGCCATCTTCTCCCTTGGGAAAACTGAAGCTTTCTTT. Its protein is CAIFSLGKTEAFF.

This clonotype has more than one count but fewer than ten. The chain has TRBV11-1 and TRBJ2-3; TRBD2 aligns across 10 bases. The CDR3 has 19 amino acids. V trimming: 5 bases; J trimming: 2 bases; junction bases outside the gene matches: 16. In germline, CDR1 is SGHAT, CDR2 FQDESV (reference sequence). CDR3 nucleotide sequence: TGTGCCAGCAGCCCCTCCAGATTCCTAGCGGGGGAGCTCACAGATACGCAGTATTTT. This encodes CASSPSRFLAGELTDTQYF.

The table lists this clonotype with a few counts. The chain uses TRBV19 and TRBJ2-3, with D possibly being TRBD1 or TRBD2 (6 bases each). The CDR3 runs 16 residues. Trimming removed 2 bases at V and 6 bases at J, with 18 bases between. In germline, CDR1 is LNHDA, CDR2 SQIVND (reference sequence). CDR3 nucleotides: TGTGCCAGTAGTATAATAGGTGGAGGGACAAGGGATACGCAGTATTTT. This sequence encodes CASSIIGGGTRDTQYF.

This clonotype appeared once. V gene TRBV12-3 or TRBV12-4 combines with J gene TRBJ2-5, with 7 nucleotides matching TRBD1. The CDR3 runs 13 residues. The junction had 8 bases not matched to a gene; V was cut back by 6 bases and J by 7 bases. The CDR3: CASRRGYRGTQYF. In DNA form, the CDR3 reads TGTGCCAGCAGACGTGGGTACAGGGGGACCCAGTACTTC.

This chain joins TRBV5-6 and TRBJ2-7; a weak D match, TRBD1 (6 bases). The germline V gene has CDR1 SGHDT and CDR2 YYEEEE. The CDR3 runs to 15 residues. The ends were cut back, 4 bases at V and 3 bases at J, with 17 bases in the middle. CDR3 bases: TGTGCCAGCAGCCTCCTGAGGCAGGGGAACTACGAGCAGTACTTC. Protein product: CASSLLRQGNYEQYF.

This clonotype appeared a few times. The chain employs TRBV6-2 or TRBV6-3 and TRBJ1-5; D ambiguous. This CDR3 has 16 amino acids. Trimming left V 7 bases short and J 2 bases short, with 18 bases between. In germline, CDR1 is MNHEY, CDR2 SVGEGT. CDR3 sequence: CASKSGLKWGNQPQHF. CDR3 nucleotide sequence: TGTGCCAGCAAGTCGGGTCTAAAATGGGGCAATCAGCCCCAGCATTTT.

This clonotype was detected many times. The chain links TRBV27 to TRBJ1-6; D possibly corresponds to TRBD1 (6 bases). Trimming cost V 6 bases and J 9 bases, with 15 bases left between them. Germline CDR1 MNHEY, CDR2 SMNVEV (reference sequence). The CDR3 is 14 residues long. CDR3 sequence: CASSFSTGLSPLHF. The DNA of the CDR3 is TGTGCCAGCAGCTTCTCGACAGGACTTTCACCCCTCCACTTT.

This clonotype was counted between two and nine times. The chain couples TRBV25-1 to TRBJ2-1; either TRBD1 or TRBD2 may supply D (6 bases each). This CDR3 region has 14 residues. V was cut by 6 bases and J by 11 bases, with 20 bases left in between. CDR1 is MGHDK and CDR2 is SYGVNS in the germline V gene. CDR3 loop: CASREEGGNEQQFF. As DNA, the CDR3 is TGTGCCAGCAGGGAGGAAGGGGGGAATGAGCAGCAGTTCTTC.